These 14 T cell receptor beta chains were sequenced from one sample in a study of sequential checkpoint blockade in melanoma (dated by TCRdb to about 2019). Library preparation employed the immunoSEQ multiplex PCR assay. TCRdb limited this immuneACCESS table to in-frame rearrangements with V and J called. A share of clones is missing; checked studies link under half to unresolved V genes, and the rest is unexplained. This sample gives about 3,700 clones in total; less than 30% of them show up just once. The ten largest account for around a quarter of the sample. According to the study, the label for this sample's treatment or condition signals: randomized to nivolumab then ipilimumab (arm A) or the reverse (arm B). Specimen: tumor tissue (inferred from file names), collected from a patient given nivolumab and ipilimumab in sequence. These receptors all stem from a human donor with melanoma.

V and J are TRBV5-1 and TRBJ2-1, with TRBD2 matching over 8 bases. The V gene end was trimmed by 4 bases and the J gene end by 7 bases; junction bases not matched to a gene: 7. The germline V gene has CDR1 SGHRS and CDR2 YFSETQ. The CDR3 length is 14 residues. CDR3 nucleotide sequence: TGCGCCAGCAGCACTGGGAGCGGGGGAAATGAGCAGTTCTTC. It is translated as CASSTGSGGNEQFF.

Within the sample, this clone is medium-sized. This sequence joins TRBV11-3 and TRBJ2-3; TRBD2 aligns across 8 bases. The trim removed 5 bases at V and 5 bases at J, leaving 12 bases unmatched. The CDR3 is 16 residues long. CDR1 and CDR2 (germline): SGHNT, YENEEA. The CDR3 sequence is CASSPQERELGDTQYF. The CDR3 DNA sequence: TGTGCCAGCAGCCCCCAGGAGCGGGAGCTGGGAGATACGCAGTATTTT.

This clone appeared many times. J is TRBJ2-7 and V is TRBV11-3, with 11 bases that match TRBD2. V was clipped by 5 bases and J by 2 bases; unmatched bases: 5. Germline CDR1 reads SGHNT; CDR2 reads YENEEA. There are 15 residues in the CDR3. The CDR3 nucleotides are TGTGCCAGCAGCCGCGGGACTAGCGGCACCTACGAGCAGTACTTC. Translating gives CASSRGTSGTYEQYF.

There are a few counts of this clone. The chain couples TRBV18 to TRBJ1-4, with a possible D match to TRBD1 (5 bases). This CDR3 contains 13 residues. Germline CDR1 KGHSH, CDR2 LQKENI. The V end lost 2 bases, the J end lost 5 bases, and 6 bases lay between the germline ends. The CDR3: CASSPGGNEKLFF. Here the CDR3 DNA reads TGTGCCAGCTCACCAGGGGGGAATGAAAAACTGTTTTTT.

This chain joins TRBV5-1 and TRBJ2-1; D is unresolved. Germline-derived CDR1 and CDR2 are SGHRS and YFSETQ. V lost 2 bases to trimming and J lost 0 bases, with 15 bases between them. The CDR3 totals 17 residues. CDR3 protein: CASSFLSGGRSYNEQFF. DNA of the CDR3: TGCGCCAGCAGCTTCCTATCTGGCGGACGCTCCTACAATGAGCAGTTCTTC.

By frequency in the sample, this clone is medium-sized (0.01 to 0.1%). The chain uses TRBV6-8 and TRBJ1-6; D gene uncertain. CDR3 length: 15 residues. Trimming took off 0 bases at V and 9 bases at J, with 12 bases between the two ends. In germline, CDR1 is MNHGY, CDR2 SAAAGT. The CDR3 sequence: CASSYSVLSTSPLHF. The DNA of the CDR3 is TGTGCCAGCAGTTACTCCGTCCTTAGTACTTCACCCCTCCACTTT.

J is TRBJ2-1 and V is TRBV9, with 8 bases identical to TRBD2. In germline, CDR1 is SGDLS, CDR2 YYNGEE. There are 15 residues in the CDR3. Unmatched junction bases numbered 3, after V lost 4 bases and J lost 0 bases. CDR3 nucleotide sequence: TGTGCCAGCAGCAGAAGCGGGAGCTCCTACAATGAGCAGTTCTTC. Protein product: CASSRSGSSYNEQFF.

This clone was detected many times. The chain recombines TRBV11-3 with TRBJ2-3, with TRBD2 matching over 9 bases. The CDR3 is made up of 15 amino acids. CDR1 and CDR2 (germline): SGHNT, YENEEA. The J segment lost 1 base and the V segment lost 5 bases, leaving 4 bases of the junction unmatched. CDR3 bases: TGTGCCAGCAGCCCATGGACTAGCGGCACAGATACGCAGTATTTT. Translated: CASSPWTSGTDTQYF.

This sequence joins TRBV5-1 and TRBJ2-1; 15 bases are a match to TRBD2. J was trimmed by 7 bases and V by 3 bases; bases with no gene match: 2. Germline CDR1 SGHRS, CDR2 YFSETQ. This CDR3 region has 15 residues. The CDR3 region is CASSSGLAGGNEQFF. CDR3 bases: TGCGCCAGCAGCTCCGGACTAGCGGGAGGGAATGAGCAGTTCTTC.

This clone has more than one count but fewer than ten. The chain uses TRBV19 and TRBJ2-3; 7 positions match TRBD2. The CDR3 totals 14 residues. With 4 bases clipped from V and 3 bases from J, the junction kept 4 bases outside the gene matches. CDR1 is LNHDA, CDR2 SQIVND, per germline (reference sequence). The CDR3 bases are TGTGCCAGTAGTACGGGCGGGGGAACAGATACGCAGTATTTT. It specifies CASSTGGGTDTQYF.

The sample holds a few counts of this clone. V gene TRBV9 combines with J gene TRBJ1-2, with D possibly TRBD1 on 5 matching bases. The CDR3 covers 15 residues. Germline V lookup: CDR1 SGDLS, CDR2 YYNGEE. The V end was cut by 5 bases, the J end by 5 bases, with 19 bases between. The DNA of the CDR3 is TGTGCCAGCAGTGTAACGGGGGTAAAGGGTTATGGCTACACCTTC. This codes for CASSVTGVKGYGYTF.

This sequence joins TRBV6-8 and TRBJ2-2; D may match TRBD1 or TRBD2 (5 bases each). CDR1 and CDR2 from the germline V gene are MNHGY and SAAAGT. The CDR3 is made up of 15 amino acids. V lost 7 bases and J lost 1, with 13 bases in between. The CDR3 nucleotides are TGTGCCAGCAATTCGGGACGGCTGAACACCGGGGAGCTGTTTTTT. Its translation: CASNSGRLNTGELFF.

The V gene is TRBV6-8, the J gene TRBJ1-2, with D perhaps matching TRBD1 (6 bases). Germline CDR1 and CDR2: MNHGY and SAAAGT. The V and J ends lost 2 bases and 1 base respectively, with 14 bases between them. This CDR3 is 16 amino acids long. CDR3 DNA: TGTGCCAGCAGTTACACCACCAGGGGAGATAACTATGGCTACACCTTC. Protein: CASSYTTRGDNYGYTF.

The V and J genes are TRBV5-1 and TRBJ2-2; D possibly corresponds to TRBD2 (6 bases). CDR3 size: 15 residues. Germline CDR1 and CDR2: SGHRS and YFSETQ. Trimming removed 0 bases from V and 6 bases from J, with 12 bases in between. CDR3 loop: CASSLEGGTAGELFF. The DNA of the CDR3 is TGCGCCAGCAGCTTGGAAGGCGGGACGGCCGGGGAGCTGTTTTTT.